This T cell receptor (beta chain) originates from a study of CD8 T cells in Susac syndrome. The authors reverse transcribed about 0.5 to 1 ug RNA with random hexamers. TCRdb ran MiXCR on the immunoSEQ multiplex PCR reads and lists one entry per CDR3 protein. The sample carries 150,000 to 200,000 distinct CDR3 sequences, about 95% recorded once. CDR1 and CDR2 from the germline V gene are MNHEY and SMNVEV (reference sequence). Trimming took 4 bases from V and 2 from J; bases not matched to a gene: 5. The CDR3 is 15 residues long. The chain joins TRBV27 to TRBJ2-1; TRBD1 agrees at 7 bases. This receptor was obtained from a human donor with multiple sclerosis. The specimen was CD8+ T cells from PBMCs. The CDR3 here is CASSSRQGAYNEQFF. The CDR3 DNA follows: TGTGCCAGCAGTTCCCGACAGGGAGCCTACAATGAGCAGTTCTTC.